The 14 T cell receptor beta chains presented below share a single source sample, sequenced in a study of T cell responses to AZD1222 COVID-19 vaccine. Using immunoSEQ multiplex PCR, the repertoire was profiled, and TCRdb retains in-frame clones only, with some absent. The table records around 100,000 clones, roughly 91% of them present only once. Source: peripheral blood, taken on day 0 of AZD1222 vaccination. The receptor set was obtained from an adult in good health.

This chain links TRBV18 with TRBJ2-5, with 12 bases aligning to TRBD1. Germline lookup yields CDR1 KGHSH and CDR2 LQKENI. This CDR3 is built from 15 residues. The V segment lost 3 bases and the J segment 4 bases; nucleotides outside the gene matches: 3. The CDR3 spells CASSPGTGGRETQYF. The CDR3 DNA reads TGTGCCAGCTCACCGGGGACAGGGGGCCGAGAGACCCAGTACTTC.

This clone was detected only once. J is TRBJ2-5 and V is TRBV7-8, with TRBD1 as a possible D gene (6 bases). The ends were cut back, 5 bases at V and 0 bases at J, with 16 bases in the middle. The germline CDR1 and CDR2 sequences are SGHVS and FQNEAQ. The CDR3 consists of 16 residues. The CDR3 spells CASSPRGQPNQETQYF. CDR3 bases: TGTGCCAGCAGCCCAAGAGGACAGCCGAACCAAGAGACCCAGTACTTC.

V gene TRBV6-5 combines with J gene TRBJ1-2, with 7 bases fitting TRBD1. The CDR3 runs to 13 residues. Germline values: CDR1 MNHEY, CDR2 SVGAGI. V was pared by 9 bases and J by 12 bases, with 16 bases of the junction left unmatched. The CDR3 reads CASTYSESTGNTF. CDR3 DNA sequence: TGTGCCAGTACCTACTCCGAATCGACAGGGAACACCTTC.

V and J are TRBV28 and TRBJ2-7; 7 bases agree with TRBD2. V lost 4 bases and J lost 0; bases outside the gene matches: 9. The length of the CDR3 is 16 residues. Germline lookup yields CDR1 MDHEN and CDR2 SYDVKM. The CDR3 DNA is TGTGCCAGCAGTTATTCACTAGCGATAAGCTCCTACGAGCAGTACTTC. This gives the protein CASSYSLAISSYEQYF.

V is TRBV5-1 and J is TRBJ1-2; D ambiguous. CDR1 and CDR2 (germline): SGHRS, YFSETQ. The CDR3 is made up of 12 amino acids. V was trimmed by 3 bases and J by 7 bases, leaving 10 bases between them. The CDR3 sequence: CASSSGTFGYTF. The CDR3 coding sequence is TGCGCCAGCAGCTCAGGCACCTTTGGCTACACCTTC.

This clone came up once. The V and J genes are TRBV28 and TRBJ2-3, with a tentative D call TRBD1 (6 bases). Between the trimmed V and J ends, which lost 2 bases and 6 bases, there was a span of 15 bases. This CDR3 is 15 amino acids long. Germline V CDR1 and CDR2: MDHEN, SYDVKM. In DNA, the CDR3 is TGTGCCAGCAGTTTAGGGGCCAGGGGCTCTGATACGCAGTATTTT. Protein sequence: CASSLGARGSDTQYF.

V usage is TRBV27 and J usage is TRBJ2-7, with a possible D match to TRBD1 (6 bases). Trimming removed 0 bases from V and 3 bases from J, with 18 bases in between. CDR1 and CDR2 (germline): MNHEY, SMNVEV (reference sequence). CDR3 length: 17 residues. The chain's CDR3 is CASSLSGAPAAGYEQYF. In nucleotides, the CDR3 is TGTGCCAGCAGTTTATCGGGGGCTCCTGCGGCCGGCTACGAGCAGTACTTC.

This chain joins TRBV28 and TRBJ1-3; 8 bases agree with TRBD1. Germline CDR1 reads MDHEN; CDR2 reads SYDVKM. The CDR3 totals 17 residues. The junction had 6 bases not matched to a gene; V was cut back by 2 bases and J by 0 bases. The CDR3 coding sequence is TGTGCCAGCAGTTTAGCGGGACAGGCCGCCTCTGGAAACACCATATATTTT. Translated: CASSLAGQAASGNTIYF. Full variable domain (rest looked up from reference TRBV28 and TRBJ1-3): DVKVTQSSRYLVKRTGEKVFLECVQDMDHENMFWYRQDPGLGLRLIYFSYDVKMKEKGDIPEGYSVSREKKERFSLILESASTNQTSMYLCASSLAGQAASGNTIYFGEGSWLTVV.

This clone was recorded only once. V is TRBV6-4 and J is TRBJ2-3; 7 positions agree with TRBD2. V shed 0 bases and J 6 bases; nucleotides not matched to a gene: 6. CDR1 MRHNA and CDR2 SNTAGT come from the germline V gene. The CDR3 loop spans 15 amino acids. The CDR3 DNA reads TGTGCCAGCAGTGACTCGTTGGCGGGAGTGGATACGCAGTATTTT. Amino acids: CASSDSLAGVDTQYF.

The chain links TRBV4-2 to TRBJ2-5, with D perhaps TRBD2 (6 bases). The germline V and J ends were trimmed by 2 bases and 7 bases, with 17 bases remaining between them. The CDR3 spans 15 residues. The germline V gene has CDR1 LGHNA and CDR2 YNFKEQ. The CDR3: CASSQWGTEGGTQYF. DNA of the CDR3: TGTGCCAGCAGCCAATGGGGGACGGAGGGCGGGACCCAGTACTTC.

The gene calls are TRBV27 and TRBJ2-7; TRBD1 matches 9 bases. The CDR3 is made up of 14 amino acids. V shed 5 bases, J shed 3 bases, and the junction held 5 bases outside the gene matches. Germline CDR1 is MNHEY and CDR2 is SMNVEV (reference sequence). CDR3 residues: CASSRDRVSYEQYF. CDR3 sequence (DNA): TGTGCCAGCAGTCGGGACAGGGTGAGCTACGAGCAGTACTTC.

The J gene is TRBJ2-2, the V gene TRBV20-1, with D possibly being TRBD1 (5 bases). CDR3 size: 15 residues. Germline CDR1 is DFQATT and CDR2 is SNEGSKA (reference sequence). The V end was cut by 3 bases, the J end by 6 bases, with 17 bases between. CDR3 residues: CSASPLRGSSGELFF. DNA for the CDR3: TGCAGTGCTAGTCCCCTAAGGGGCTCGTCCGGGGAGCTGTTTTTT.

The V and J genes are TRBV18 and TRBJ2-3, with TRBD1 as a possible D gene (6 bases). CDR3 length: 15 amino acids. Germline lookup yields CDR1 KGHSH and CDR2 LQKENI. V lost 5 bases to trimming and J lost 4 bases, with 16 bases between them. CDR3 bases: TGTGCCAGCTCATCCCGGGACAAGACTTCAGATACGCAGTATTTT. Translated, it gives CASSSRDKTSDTQYF.

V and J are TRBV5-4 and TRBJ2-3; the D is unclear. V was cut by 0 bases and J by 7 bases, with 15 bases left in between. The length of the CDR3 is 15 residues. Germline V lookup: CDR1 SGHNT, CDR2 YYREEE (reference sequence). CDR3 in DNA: TGTGCCAGCAGCTTGGGACTCCAGGTTGGGAATACGCAGTATTTT. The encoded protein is CASSLGLQVGNTQYF.